These T cell receptor beta chains were read from a single sample in a study of cytomegalovirus exposure and HLA in healthy donors. Only in-frame clones appear in the TCRdb table, and some are missing; sequencing was by immunoSEQ multiplex PCR. This table has more than 80,000 clones, around three quarters appearing once. Sequencing was done on a sample of PBMCs. The receptors were sampled from a boy under 18 in good health and CMV-seronegative. CDR3s include the opening cysteine and the closing phenylalanine or tryptophan. A D gene is named only where the DNA matches it firmly. Size is omitted from some rows. Given values are once, few, many or a class for expanded clones.

J: TRBJ2-7; D: TRBD1; size: NA; length: 14; V: TRBV5-1; DNA: TGCGCCAGCAGCTTTTGGACAGGAGACTACGAGCAGTACTTC; CDR3: CASSFWTGDYEQYF
J: TRBJ1-1; D: TRBD1; size: NA; length: 14; V: TRBV2; DNA: TGTGCCCTCCCAGGGGGACAAATATTTACTGAAGCTTTCTTT; CDR3: CALPGGQIFTEAFF
J: TRBJ2-2; D: NA; size: NA; length: 14; V: TRBV27; DNA: TGTGCCAGCAGTTTGGGCTTTAGGACCGGGGAGCTGTTTTTT; CDR3: CASSLGFRTGELFF
J: TRBJ1-5; D: NA; size: NA; length: 17; V: TRBV7-2; DNA: TGTGCCAGCAGCCCTTTCCTCCTTCAGAATAGCAATCAGCCCCAGCATTTT; CDR3: CASSPFLLQNSNQPQHF
J: TRBJ2-7; D: TRBD1; size: NA; length: 14; V: TRBV14; DNA: TGTGCCAGCAGCCGTTACAGGGGGTCCTACGAGCAGTACTTC; CDR3: CASSRYRGSYEQYF
J: TRBJ2-5; D: NA; size: NA; length: 13; V: TRBV4-1; DNA: TGCGCCAGCAGCCCACTAGCTATGGGGACCCAGTACTTC; CDR3: CASSPLAMGTQYF
J: TRBJ2-1; D: NA; size: NA; length: 12; V: TRBV5-1; DNA: TGCGCCAGCAGCCGCTTACCCAGTGAGCAGTTCTTC; CDR3: CASSRLPSEQFF
J: TRBJ1-1; D: TRBD1; size: few; length: 13; V: TRBV13; DNA: TGTGCCAGCATCTACTCGGGACAGGAGGAAGCTTTCTTT; CDR3: CASIYSGQEEAFF
J: TRBJ2-2; D: NA; size: few; length: 17; V: TRBV7-3; DNA: TGTGCCAGCAGCCCCATCGGAGGGGCGGGATTAACCGGGGAGCTGTTTTTT; CDR3: CASSPIGGAGLTGELFF
J: TRBJ2-3; D: NA; size: few; length: 14; V: TRBV7-7; DNA: TGTGCCAGCAGCTTAAGCGGGCACACAGATACGCAGTATTTT; CDR3: CASSLSGHTDTQYF
J: TRBJ2-2; D: NA; size: NA; length: 13; V: TRBV6-6; DNA: TGTGCCAGCAGTGGGTTGCGGTCCGGGGAGCTGTTTTTT; CDR3: CASSGLRSGELFF
J: TRBJ2-5; D: NA; size: once; length: 13; V: TRBV7-9; DNA: TGTTCCAGCAGCTTATGGCCAGGGGAGACCCAGTACTTC; CDR3: CSSSLWPGETQYF
J: TRBJ1-2; D: NA; size: NA; length: 13; V: TRBV16; DNA: TGTGCCAGCAGCCAATCCACAGTGGGTCGCTACACCTTC; CDR3: CASSQSTVGRYTF
J: TRBJ1-5; D: TRBD1; size: NA; length: 15; V: TRBV28; DNA: TGTGCCAGCAGCGCAAGGGGAACAGGGGGGCAGCCCCAGCATTTT; CDR3: CASSARGTGGQPQHF
J: TRBJ1-1; D: TRBD1; size: NA; length: 16; V: TRBV5-6; DNA: TGTGCCAGCAGCTCCGGGACAGGGGGCGCCTCTGGTGAAGCTTTCTTT; CDR3: CASSSGTGGASGEAFF
J: TRBJ2-7; D: NA; size: NA; length: 14; V: TRBV6-5; DNA: TGTGCCAGCAGTTACACAGGGACCTCCTACGAGCAGTACTTC; CDR3: CASSYTGTSYEQYF
J: TRBJ1-1; D: NA; size: NA; length: 13; V: TRBV27; DNA: TGTGCCAGCAGTGAGGGTATGAACACTGAAGCTTTCTTT; CDR3: CASSEGMNTEAFF
J: TRBJ2-5; D: TRBD2; size: NA; length: 16; V: TRBV5-4; DNA: TGTGCCAGCAGTGGAGGACTAGCGGGAGGGCCGGAAGAGCAGTACTTC; CDR3: CASSGGLAGGPEEQYF
J: TRBJ1-2; D: NA; size: NA; length: 13; V: TRBV2; DNA: TGTGCCAGCAGTGGGACAGCTAACTATGGCTACACCTTC; CDR3: CASSGTANYGYTF
J: TRBJ1-3; D: NA; size: NA; length: 16; V: TRBV27; DNA: TGTGCCAGCAGTCCCGCAATGGCGGACTCTGGAAACACCATATATTTT; CDR3: CASSPAMADSGNTIYF
J: TRBJ2-7; D: NA; size: NA; length: 11; V: TRBV29-1; DNA: TGCAGCGTTGAATCTTCCTACGAGCAGTACTTC; CDR3: CSVESSYEQYF
J: TRBJ2-5; D: NA; size: few; length: 15; V: TRBV4-1; DNA: TGCGCCAGCAGCCAGGTCGGGCTAGCGCTGGAGACCCAGTACTTC; CDR3: CASSQVGLALETQYF
J: TRBJ1-2; D: TRBD1; size: once; length: 14; V: TRBV2; DNA: TGTGCCAGCAGGGGCTGGACAGGGGACTATGGCTACACCTTC; CDR3: CASRGWTGDYGYTF
J: TRBJ2-4; D: TRBD2; size: NA; length: 14; V: TRBV15; DNA: TGTGCCACCACCCCTCTAGCGGAGCAAAACATTCAGTACTTC; CDR3: CATTPLAEQNIQYF
J: TRBJ2-7; D: TRBD2; size: NA; length: 17; V: TRBV11-2; DNA: TGTGCCAGCAGCTTAGAGCCTTTAGCGGGAGGGCCCAACGAGCAGTACTTC; CDR3: CASSLEPLAGGPNEQYF
J: TRBJ1-2; D: TRBD1; size: NA; length: 15; V: TRBV4-1; DNA: TGCGCCAGCAGCCAAGTAGGGACAGGGATATATGGCTACACCTTC; CDR3: CASSQVGTGIYGYTF
J: TRBJ1-1; D: NA; size: NA; length: 15; V: TRBV6-5; DNA: TGTGCCAGCAGTCTCTCTGCTCGGGGTAACACTGAAGCTTTCTTT; CDR3: CASSLSARGNTEAFF
J: TRBJ2-7; D: TRBD1; size: NA; length: 15; V: TRBV7-8; DNA: TGTGCCAGCAGCTTAGGGACAGGGGGATCCTACGAGCAGTACTTC; CDR3: CASSLGTGGSYEQYF
J: TRBJ1-2; D: TRBD1; size: few; length: 13; V: TRBV9; DNA: TGTGCCAGCAGCGCCGGACAGGATAATGGCTACACCTTC; CDR3: CASSAGQDNGYTF
J: TRBJ1-2; D: TRBD1; size: NA; length: 16; V: TRBV5-6; DNA: TGTGCCAGCAGCTTGTGTGACAGGGCGATATACTATGGCTACACCTTC; CDR3: CASSLCDRAIYYGYTF
J: TRBJ1-4; D: NA; size: few; length: 13; V: TRBV5-5; DNA: TGTGCCAGCAGTGCGGGAGGGCATGAAAAACTGTTTTTT; CDR3: CASSAGGHEKLFF
J: TRBJ2-7; D: NA; size: NA; length: 13; V: TRBV5-4; DNA: TGTGCCAGCACCCCGGACAGGGAGGGGGAGCAGTACTTC; CDR3: CASTPDREGEQYF
J: TRBJ2-7; D: TRBD2; size: NA; length: 15; V: TRBV28; DNA: TGTGCCAGCACGGGGGCGCGGGAGGGAGCCTACGAGCAGTACTTC; CDR3: CASTGAREGAYEQYF
J: TRBJ1-5; D: TRBD1; size: NA; length: 16; V: TRBV6-6; DNA: TGTGCCAGCAGTTACCCTCCGGGACAGGGAAGTCAGCCCCAGCATTTT; CDR3: CASSYPPGQGSQPQHF
J: TRBJ2-2; D: NA; size: NA; length: 12; V: TRBV15; DNA: TGTGCCATACAGAGATACACCGGGGAGCTGTTTTTT; CDR3: CAIQRYTGELFF
J: TRBJ1-5; D: NA; size: NA; length: 13; V: TRBV30; DNA: TGTGCCTGGAGTGTTCGGAGCAATCAGCCCCAGCATTTT; CDR3: CAWSVRSNQPQHF
J: TRBJ2-2; D: NA; size: NA; length: 13; V: TRBV9; DNA: TGTGCCACCCCCCTTAGCAGAACCGGGGAGCTGTTTTTT; CDR3: CATPLSRTGELFF
J: TRBJ1-5; D: TRBD1; size: NA; length: 14; V: TRBV5-1; DNA: TGCGCCAGCAGCTTGGACAGGGGGGACCAGCCCCAGCATTTT; CDR3: CASSLDRGDQPQHF
J: TRBJ1-1; D: NA; size: NA; length: 15; V: TRBV28; DNA: TGTGCCAGCAGACCCCCAGGGAGGGGGTGGACTGAAGCTTTCTTT; CDR3: CASRPPGRGWTEAFF
J: TRBJ2-7; D: TRBD2; size: NA; length: 15; V: TRBV27; DNA: TGTGCCAGCAGTTTAATGGGGACTAGCAGATACGAGCAGTACTTC; CDR3: CASSLMGTSRYEQYF
J: TRBJ1-2; D: NA; size: NA; length: 13; V: TRBV7-9; DNA: NA; CDR3: CASSLAFGQGYTF
J: TRBJ1-1; D: TRBD1; size: once; length: 15; V: TRBV4-1; DNA: TGCGCCAGCAGCCAAGTTCAGGGGGCGGCCACTGAAGCTTTCTTT; CDR3: CASSQVQGAATEAFF
J: TRBJ2-2; D: NA; size: NA; length: 15; V: TRBV18; DNA: TGTGCCAGCTCACCCTGGGGAGCGAACACCGGGGAGCTGTTTTTT; CDR3: CASSPWGANTGELFF
J: TRBJ2-5; D: TRBD1; size: once; length: 12; V: TRBV10-3; DNA: TGTGCCATGGGGGACAGACAAGAGACCCAGTACTTC; CDR3: CAMGDRQETQYF
J: TRBJ2-5; D: NA; size: NA; length: 15; V: TRBV6-5; DNA: TGTGCCAGCAGTGCAACGGGGGAAATCCAAGAGACCCAGTACTTC; CDR3: CASSATGEIQETQYF
J: TRBJ2-1; D: NA; size: once; length: 15; V: TRBV11-3; DNA: TGTGCCAGCAGCTTGGAAACTAGCTCCTACAATGAGCAGTTCTTC; CDR3: CASSLETSSYNEQFF
J: TRBJ1-1; D: TRBD1; size: NA; length: 15; V: TRBV18; DNA: TGTGCCAGCTCACCCGGACAGGGGGCGCGGACTGAAGCTTTCTTT; CDR3: CASSPGQGARTEAFF
J: TRBJ2-2; D: NA; size: NA; length: 16; V: TRBV5-8; DNA: TGTGCCAGCAGCTTGGTTCGGGGTACTCAGTCCGGGGAGCTGTTTTTT; CDR3: CASSLVRGTQSGELFF
J: TRBJ1-3; D: TRBD1; size: few; length: 16; V: TRBV7-8; DNA: TGTGCCAGCAGCTTCCGGGACAGGGGCTCTGGAAACACCATATATTTT; CDR3: CASSFRDRGSGNTIYF
J: TRBJ1-2; D: TRBD1; size: NA; length: 14; V: TRBV7-3; DNA: TGTGCCAGCAGCGCCACAGGGGGCAGGGATGGCTACACCTTC; CDR3: CASSATGGRDGYTF
J: TRBJ2-5; D: TRBD1; size: NA; length: 11; V: TRBV2; DNA: TGTGCCAGCAGTATAGGACAGGGGTCGGACTTC; CDR3: CASSIGQGSDF
J: TRBJ2-7; D: TRBD1; size: NA; length: 14; V: TRBV7-3; DNA: TGTGCCAGCAGCCCCGACAGGGGCAATTACGAGCAGTACTTC; CDR3: CASSPDRGNYEQYF
J: TRBJ2-1; D: NA; size: NA; length: 15; V: TRBV10-1; DNA: TGCGCCAGCAGTGAGGGGGCAGGGGGGATCTATGAGCAGTTCTTC; CDR3: CASSEGAGGIYEQFF
J: TRBJ2-7; D: NA; size: NA; length: 12; V: TRBV6-5; DNA: TGTGCCAGCAGACGCGGACTTAACGAGCAGTACTTC; CDR3: CASRRGLNEQYF